Shown below are 13 T cell receptor beta chains from a single sample sequenced in a study of blood T cell repertoires in COVID-19 (dated by TCRdb to 2019 to 2021). Receptor libraries were prepared by the immunoSEQ multiplex PCR assay. TCRdb's version of the immuneACCESS table is confined to in-frame rearrangements and falls short of the full clone set. An unresolved V gene accounts for under half of the shortfall where checked; the remainder is of unknown origin. In this sample the table shows just over 150,000 clones, more than 65% of which occur a single time. The ten largest clones capture 9.8% of the sample. Material: peripheral blood. Receptor source: a woman aged 45 to 65 with acute or convalescent COVID-19.

The rearrangement joins TRBV7-3 to TRBJ1-1; 7 bases map to TRBD1. CDR1 and CDR2 (germline): SGHTA, FQGTGA. There are 14 residues in the CDR3. J gave up 2 bases and V 6 bases, and 6 bases lay outside the gene matches. The CDR3 DNA reads TGTGCCAGCAGAGATAACAGGGGAAACACTGAAGCTTTCTTT. Its protein is CASRDNRGNTEAFF.

The V gene is TRBV18, the J gene TRBJ2-1, with D possibly TRBD1 on 5 matching bases. V was trimmed by 6 bases and J by 5 bases, leaving 14 bases between them. Germline V gene sequence: CDR1 KGHSH, CDR2 LQKENI. The CDR3 loop spans 14 amino acids. In DNA, the CDR3 is TGTGCCAGCTCTGCCGCGGCAGGGAACAATGAGCAGTTCTTC. Amino acids: CASSAAAGNNEQFF.

This clone was found a few times. The chain is built from TRBV4-2 and TRBJ1-2; no clear D gene. CDR1 and CDR2 (germline): LGHNA, YNFKEQ. The ends were cut back, 2 bases at V and 4 bases at J, with 17 bases in the middle. This CDR3 is built from 16 residues. CDR3 loop: CASSQKGGNRGYGYTF. The CDR3 region has the DNA TGTGCCAGCAGCCAAAAAGGCGGTAATCGGGGCTATGGCTACACCTTC.

The rearrangement uses TRBV6-5 and TRBJ2-7; 8 positions agree with TRBD1. The CDR3 has 14 amino acids. The V and J ends lost 6 bases and 4 bases, in that order; junction bases with no gene match: 8. In germline, CDR1 is MNHEY, CDR2 SVGAGI. Written as DNA, the CDR3 is TGTGCCAGCAGGGCCGGGACAGGTCCTTACGAGCAGTACTTC. Translation: CASRAGTGPYEQYF.

This clone was seen at least ten times. Other nucleotide sequences from this sample produce the same CDR3. V is TRBV18 and J is TRBJ2-5; TRBD1 might be the D (8 bases). The germline V gene has CDR1 KGHSH and CDR2 LQKENI. There are 15 residues in the CDR3. Trimming took 2 bases from V and 5 from J, leaving 15 bases between them. CDR3 amino acids: CASSPATGGEETQYF. Here the CDR3 DNA reads TGTGCCAGCTCACCAGCTACAGGGGGGGAGGAGACCCAGTACTTC.

The rearrangement joins TRBV6-5 to TRBJ2-7; no reliable D call. V gave up 9 bases and J gave up 3 bases, with 15 bases separating them. The germline V gene encodes CDR1 MNHEY and CDR2 SVGAGI. The CDR3 length is 13 residues. DNA of the CDR3: TGTGCCAGTACCGCTAGTGGTCGCTACGAGCAGTACTTC. It is translated as CASTASGRYEQYF.

This chain uses TRBV7-2 with TRBJ1-2; weak D call: TRBD1 (6 bases). The germline gives CDR1 SGHTA, CDR2 FQGNSA. The CDR3 has 13 amino acids. Trimming removed 5 bases at V and 1 base at J, with 8 bases between. CDR3 bases: TGTGCCAGCAGCAACAGGGATAACTATGGCTACACCTTC. Translated, it gives CASSNRDNYGYTF.

The J gene is TRBJ2-4, the V gene TRBV28; 11 bases line up with TRBD1. Trimming took 4 bases from V and 15 from J; bases not matched to a gene: 8. The CDR3 has 13 residues. Germline CDR1 MDHEN, CDR2 SYDVKM. CDR3 nucleotide sequence: TGTGCCAGCAGTTCCCCGGGACAGGGGGTTGTGTACTTC. Encoded protein: CASSSPGQGVVYF.

The chain employs TRBV6-5 and TRBJ1-2; 7 positions match TRBD1. Trimming removed 6 bases from V and 2 bases from J; junction bases left unmatched: 6. CDR1 and CDR2 (germline): MNHEY, SVGAGI. The CDR3 covers 14 residues. The CDR3 reads CASSGGTVNYGYTF. The CDR3 region has the DNA TGTGCCAGCAGCGGCGGGACAGTGAACTATGGCTACACCTTC.

The V call is TRBV6-7, the J call TRBJ1-2, with D possibly being TRBD1 (6 bases). TRBV6-7 is an ORF for which the function is uncertain. V was shortened by 4 bases and J by 0 bases, with 39 bases between the two germline ends. The CDR3 is made up of 24 amino acids. The CDR3 DNA is TGTGCCAGCAGTTTGCAACAGGGTAGGATTCCTGTCATTCGGTGCCAATATGCTAACTATGGCTACACCTTC. Residues: CASSLQQGRIPVIRCQYANYGYTF.

The rearrangement uses TRBV9 and TRBJ2-3, with D perhaps TRBD2 (5 bases). The CDR3 covers 15 residues. The germline gives CDR1 SGDLS, CDR2 YYNGEE. V was pared by 3 bases and J by 5 bases, with 16 bases between. Here the CDR3 DNA reads TGTGCCAGCAGCGGACAACTAGATCCCGGAGATACGCAGTATTTT. Its protein is CASSGQLDPGDTQYF.

CDR3 sequence: CASSESLKGAVHGYTF. The CDR3 DNA sequence: TGCGCCAGCAGTGAGTCCCTGAAGGGGGCAGTTCATGGCTACACCTTC. The chain joins TRBV10-2 to TRBJ1-2; 7 bases fit TRBD1. Trimming removed 0 bases from V and 6 bases from J; junction bases left unmatched: 10. The germline V gene has CDR1 WSHSY and CDR2 SAAADI. CDR3 length: 16 amino acids.

This clone was counted a few times. This sequence joins TRBV5-1 and TRBJ2-1, with a tentative D call TRBD2 (6 bases). CDR1 and CDR2 from the germline V gene are SGHRS and YFSETQ. V gave up 2 bases and J gave up 5 bases, with 8 bases separating them. The CDR3 sequence is 13 residues long. The CDR3 DNA is TGCGCCAGCAGCTTCGGCGGGAACAATGAGCAGTTCTTC. Translation: CASSFGGNNEQFF.